Following are 5 T cell receptor beta chains from one sample sequenced in a study of shared clonotypes between healthy human individuals. Clones were read by immunoSEQ multiplex PCR, and TCRdb kept only the in-frame ones, dropping some. The data show fewer than 1 million clones, about 96% seen once. Naive CD8 cells lacked CD45RO, underwent positive selection for CCR7 and left out terminally differentiated effector memory CD45RA+ cells. Sequencing input: naive CD8+ T cells sorted from blood. All receptors come from a man between 25 and 39 years old in good health.

CDR3 sequence: CASSQEFGQGAREGANVLTF. In nucleotides, the CDR3 is TGTGCCAGCAGCCAAGAGTTCGGACAGGGGGCACGCGAGGGGGCCAACGTCCTGACTTTC. The rearrangement uses TRBV4-2 and TRBJ2-6, with 11 bases that match TRBD1. The CDR3 is 20 amino acids. Germline CDR1 reads LGHNA; CDR2 reads YNFKEQ. V lost 0 bases and J lost 4; bases outside the gene matches: 11.

The chain links TRBV30 to TRBJ2-3, with D hard to call. Germline CDR1 reads GTSNPN; CDR2 reads SVGIG (reference sequence). V was trimmed by 1 base and J by 0 bases, leaving 23 bases between them. The CDR3 has 19 amino acids. The CDR3 here is CAWSALTSGRYPSTDTQYF. DNA for the CDR3: TGTGCCTGGAGTGCCCTCACCTCAGGACGGTACCCCAGCACAGATACGCAGTATTTT.

For the CDR3, the DNA is TGTGCCAGCTCACGACCACTAGACGAAGATCGAAGGGCAACCTACAATGAGCAGTTCTTC. It is translated as CASSRPLDEDRRATYNEQFF. The chain links TRBV18 to TRBJ2-1; D perhaps matches TRBD2 (5 bases). This CDR3 is 20 amino acids long. Trimming took off 4 bases at V and 2 bases at J, with 27 bases between the two ends. Germline CDR1 is KGHSH and CDR2 is LQKENI.

This chain uses TRBV4-1 with TRBJ1-2; D perhaps matches TRBD1 (5 bases). The germline V gene has CDR1 MGHRA and CDR2 YSYEKL. The CDR3 loop spans 15 amino acids. V was shortened by 0 bases and J by 4 bases, with 12 bases between the two germline ends. The CDR3 coding sequence is TGCGCCAGCAGCCAAGATCCGGGGCCTTTCTATGGCTACACCTTC. Protein: CASSQDPGPFYGYTF.

J is TRBJ2-1 and V is TRBV7-9; D uncertain. The length of the CDR3 is 12 residues. V was pared by 1 base and J by 8 bases, with 6 bases between. The germline gives CDR1 SEHNR, CDR2 FQNEAQ (reference sequence). The DNA for the CDR3 is TGTGCCAGCAGCTTAGTCCCGTATGAGCAGTTCTTC. Translated, it gives CASSLVPYEQFF.